These 20 T cell receptor beta chains were sequenced from one sample in a study of early T cells in non-severe SARS-CoV-2 infection. TCRdb re-derived calls from the 5' RACE reads in MiXCR, one entry per CDR3 protein. The repertoire holds roughly 16,000 distinct CDR3 sequences, approximately 5.4% seen once, with roughly 6.8% in the top ten. The sample consisted of whole blood, taken at baseline. The receptor source for this set is an adult who was a healthcare worker with PCR-confirmed SARS-CoV-2 infection or an uninfected control (not recorded which).

This clonotype was found many times. V and J are TRBV5-1 and TRBJ1-1; possible D gene TRBD1, 5 bases. Germline-derived CDR1 and CDR2 are SGHRS and YFSETQ. The V gene lost 5 bases and the J gene lost 3 bases, with 17 bases spanning the gap. CDR3 size: 15 residues. CDR3 in DNA: TGCGCCAGCAGAGCGGGGCAGGTTTCTCACACTGAAGCTTTCTTT. Amino acid sequence: CASRAGQVSHTEAFF.

This clonotype was recorded at least ten times. The DNA for the CDR3 is TGTGCCAGTAGTATGGACAGGGGCTCCTACAATGAGCAGTTCTTC. This gives the protein CASSMDRGSYNEQFF. The chain couples TRBV19 to TRBJ2-1; 9 nucleotides align to TRBD1. CDR3 length equals 15 residues. After removal of 3 bases from V and 0 bases from J, the junction contained 0 bases not matched to a gene. Germline CDR1 and CDR2: LNHDA and SQIVND (reference sequence).

V and J are TRBV10-3 and TRBJ1-1; no definite D call. Germline values: CDR1 ENHRY, CDR2 SYGVKD. The length of the CDR3 is 13 residues. V lost 4 bases and J lost 3, with 9 bases in between. The CDR3 nucleotides are TGTGCCATCAGTGGAGGTTGGGACACTGAAGCTTTCTTT. Its protein is CAISGGWDTEAFF.

In this sample, this clonotype turned up a few times. The CDR3 loop is CASSFGNQPQHF. The CDR3 DNA sequence: TGTGCCAGCAGTTTTGGCAATCAGCCCCAGCATTTT. The V gene is TRBV6-2 or TRBV6-3, the J gene TRBJ1-5; D unclear. The V and J ends lost 4 bases and 2 bases respectively, with 3 bases between them. CDR3 length equals 12 residues. Germline V gene data show CDR1 as MNHEY and CDR2 as SVGEGT.

This clonotype was recorded at least ten times. The chain joins TRBV7-2 to TRBJ2-2; D assignment may be TRBD1 or TRBD2 (5 bases each). Germline V gene data show CDR1 as SGHTA and CDR2 as FQGNSA. The CDR3 consists of 17 residues. Trimming cost V 5 bases and J 0 bases, with 16 bases left between them. In DNA, the CDR3 is TGTGCCAGCAGCCGTGGGGCAAGAGGGGCGAACACCGGGGAGCTGTTTTTT. Translating gives CASSRGARGANTGELFF.

This clonotype is deemed medium-sized. V usage is TRBV15 and J usage is TRBJ2-7; D not certain. This CDR3 region has 13 residues. Germline V CDR1 and CDR2: LNHNV, YYDKDF (reference sequence). Trimming removed 2 bases from V and 1 base from J, with 6 bases in between. The chain's CDR3 is CATSRLGSYEQYF. CDR3 bases: TGTGCCACCAGCAGATTGGGTTCCTACGAGCAGTACTTC.

In this sample, this clonotype turned up many times. The V call is TRBV20-1, the J call TRBJ2-1; D gene uncertain. The CDR3 has 12 amino acids. V was clipped by 3 bases and J by 8 bases, with 11 bases between them. Looked up from germline, CDR1 is DFQATT and CDR2 is SNEGSKA (reference sequence). The CDR3 sequence: CSASPRLYEQFF. The CDR3 DNA reads as TGCAGTGCTAGCCCTAGGCTTTATGAGCAGTTCTTC.

There are many counts of this clonotype. The rearrangement uses TRBV25-1 and TRBJ1-5; D is undetermined. V was clipped by 2 bases and J by 5 bases, with 4 bases between them. Germline values: CDR1 MGHDK, CDR2 SYGVNS. The CDR3 is 12 residues long. DNA for the CDR3: TGTGCCAGCAGTGAAGGGGATCAGCCCCAGCATTTT. Translated: CASSEGDQPQHF.

This clonotype has ten or more counts. The CDR3: CASSQGGFDSGNTIYF. In DNA form, the CDR3 reads TGCGCCAGCAGCCAAGGGGGGTTTGACTCTGGAAACACCATATATTTT. The V gene is TRBV4-3, the J gene TRBJ1-3; weak D call: TRBD1 (5 bases). Germline CDR1 reads LGHNA; CDR2 reads YSLEER. This CDR3 is 16 amino acids long. V shed 1 base and J shed 0 bases, with 10 bases lying between them.

This clonotype has a count of ten or more. This sequence joins TRBV21-1 and TRBJ2-3; the tabulated D call, TRBD1, remains unverified against the DNA. TRBV21-1 is a documented pseudogene. The CDR3 contains 14 residues. The CDR3 nucleotides are TGTGCCAGCAGCAAACGGGACACTCCAGATACGCAGTATTTT. Translating gives CASSKRDTPDTQYF.

This clonotype was observed at least ten times. The chain has TRBV6-6 and TRBJ1-1; TRBD1 matches 7 bases. Germline-derived CDR1 and CDR2 are MNHNY and SVGAGI (reference sequence). This CDR3 is 16 amino acids long. V dropped 0 bases and J dropped 1; count of bases not matched to a gene: 5. CDR3 loop: CASSYSGRGENTEAFF. The CDR3 bases are TGTGCCAGCAGTTACTCAGGCAGGGGGGAGAACACTGAAGCTTTCTTT.

V is TRBV3-1 and J is TRBJ1-2; D unresolved. Germline CDR1 LGHDT, CDR2 YNNKEL (reference sequence). The CDR3 is 13 residues long. Trimming shortened V by 1 base and J by 7 bases, and 10 bases separated the two germline ends. The CDR3 spells CASSQGQVFGYTF. The CDR3 region has the DNA TGTGCCAGCAGCCAAGGGCAAGTCTTTGGCTACACCTTC.

The chain joins TRBV7-9 to TRBJ2-5; the D gene is possibly TRBD2 (5 bases). Germline CDR1 reads SEHNR; CDR2 reads FQNEAQ (reference sequence). V shed 5 bases and J shed 4 bases, with 11 bases lying between them. The CDR3 length is 13 residues. The CDR3 sequence: CASSPAESETQYF. CDR3 DNA: TGTGCCAGCAGCCCAGCGGAGTCAGAGACCCAGTACTTC.

This clonotype showed up many times. The chain uses TRBV20-1 and TRBJ2-1, with 8 bases matching TRBD1. This CDR3 has 13 amino acids. V gave up 1 base and J gave up 7 bases; unmatched junction bases: 3. Germline V lookup: CDR1 DFQATT, CDR2 SNEGSKA (reference sequence). The chain's CDR3 is CSARGDRGNEQFF. In DNA, the CDR3 is TGCAGTGCTAGAGGCGACAGGGGAAATGAGCAGTTCTTC.

The J gene is TRBJ1-1, the V gene TRBV6-5; D ambiguous. This CDR3 has 13 amino acids. Trimming removed 6 bases from V and 5 bases from J, with 13 bases in between. In germline, CDR1 is MNHEY, CDR2 SVGAGI. The CDR3, as DNA: TGTGCCAGCAGCCGAGGACGAACAACTGAAGCTTTCTTT. Amino acid sequence: CASSRGRTTEAFF.

The rearrangement joins TRBV7-6 to TRBJ2-3; no definite D call. Trimming removed 1 base at V and 6 bases at J, with 11 bases between. The CDR3 loop spans 14 amino acids. Per germline, CDR1 SGHVS and CDR2 FNYEAQ. CDR3 residues: CASSLGRASDTQYF. For the CDR3, the DNA is TGTGCCAGCAGCTTAGGTAGGGCGTCGGATACGCAGTATTTT.

The sample holds many counts of this clonotype. The chain has TRBV3-1 and TRBJ2-3; D uncertain. V was clipped by 1 base and J by 2 bases, with 16 bases between them. Germline V gene data show CDR1 as LGHDT and CDR2 as YNNKEL (reference sequence). The CDR3 spans 17 residues. The CDR3: CASSQAKALASTDTQYF. In nucleotides, the CDR3 is TGTGCCAGCAGCCAAGCAAAGGCCCTCGCCTCCACAGATACGCAGTATTTT.

At least ten counts were recorded for this clonotype. The chain uses TRBV19 and TRBJ2-5, with 7 bases fitting TRBD1. CDR3 length: 15 amino acids. The germline V gene has CDR1 LNHDA and CDR2 SQIVND (reference sequence). The junction had 9 bases not matched to a gene; V was cut back by 6 bases and J by 2 bases. The CDR3 loop reads CASSAERTGQETQYF. The DNA for the CDR3 is TGTGCCAGTAGCGCCGAAAGGACAGGTCAAGAGACCCAGTACTTC.

This clonotype was seen only a few times. The rearrangement joins TRBV12-3 or TRBV12-4 to TRBJ2-1; 7 bases are a match to TRBD1. The CDR3 runs to 16 residues. With 1 base clipped from V and 5 bases from J, the junction kept 8 bases outside the gene matches. The CDR3, as DNA: TGTGCCAGCAGTTTAGATGGCATGGACAGGAACAATGAGCAGTTCTTC. The encoded protein is CASSLDGMDRNNEQFF.

At least ten counts were recorded for this clonotype. This chain connects TRBV11-2 to TRBJ2-1, with D perhaps matching TRBD1 (7 bases). The germline CDR1 and CDR2 sequences are SGHAT and FQNNGV. The CDR3 contains 12 residues. V lost 8 bases and J lost 10, with 15 bases in between. CDR3 sequence reads: CASGGTVLEQFF. CDR3 nucleotide sequence: TGTGCCAGCGGGGGGACAGTTCTCGAGCAGTTCTTC.